The count of the clone carrying this TCR beta chain is one. This specimen comes from a study of blood T cell repertoires in COVID-19. Study as a whole: Whether acute or convalescent, the COVID-19 samples came from the United States, Italy and Spain.

TCRdb keeps only in-frame clones here, not all; method: immunoSEQ multiplex PCR. Of some 150,000 clones listed, roughly 87% were seen once; the top ten hold 3% to 4.5%. V gave up 4 bases and J gave up 3 bases; unmatched junction bases: 10. This CDR3 has 16 amino acids. CDR1 SGHRS and CDR2 YFSETQ come from the germline V gene. The specimen sequenced was peripheral blood. The chain links TRBV5-1 to TRBJ1-2; 9 bases match TRBD1. This clonotype was obtained from a woman aged 55-70 years who had recovered from COVID-19. CDR3 protein: CASSPGQGAADYGYTF. CDR3 DNA sequence: TGCGCCAGCAGCCCGGGACAGGGTGCGGCGGACTATGGCTACACCTTC.